Below are 5 T cell receptor beta chains sequenced from a single sample in a study of monozygotic twins with inflammatory bowel disease. No DNA is given; TCRdb re-called the 5' RACE reads and lists each CDR3 protein once. The sample totals 330,000 or so distinct CDR3 sequences. The sample was blood. The receptor source for this set is a human donor with ulcerative colitis or Crohn's disease, or a healthy co-twin of an affected twin (not recorded which).

The V gene is TRBV3-1, the J gene TRBJ2-7. Germline lookup yields CDR1 LGHDT and CDR2 YNNKEL (reference sequence). The CDR3 length is 15 residues. CDR3 sequence: CASSQVRPSSYEQYF.

The chain's CDR3 is CASSSSMKAVQKTQYF. The chain recombines TRBV12-3 or TRBV12-4 with TRBJ2-5. The CDR3 has 16 residues.

CDR3 region: CSARLGIDEQYF. V is TRBV20-1 and J is TRBJ2-7. Germline V gene lookup returns CDR1 DFQATT and CDR2 SNEGSKA (reference sequence). The CDR3 loop spans 12 amino acids.

The J gene is TRBJ1-5, the V gene TRBV6-1; TCRdb indicates TRBD1, and absent DNA this call remains unverified. Germline V gene sequence: CDR1 MNHNS, CDR2 SASEGT. This CDR3 is 15 amino acids long. CDR3 region: CASSPTEGASQPQHF.

The rearrangement uses TRBV5-1 and TRBJ1-1; TCRdb returns TRBD1, unconfirmable since there is no DNA. Germline CDR1 and CDR2: SGHRS and YFSETQ. The CDR3 length is 16 residues. The CDR3 loop reads CASSLYEGTGNTEAFF.